The sequence of this TCR beta chain was determined in a study of identical twins (dated by TCRdb to the mid-2010s). Describing the broader study: The study deep-sequenced TCR alpha and beta repertoires from monozygotic twins, unrelated adults of various ages and cord blood to test whether fetal clonotypes persist. To rule out contamination, the twin experiments were replicated at different times with different library preparation protocols. Overall results and qualifications from the work: A weaker excess of twin sharing was found in beta out-of-frame sequences because the signal-to-noise ratio was lowered by fewer shared sequences. In monozygotic twins, recombination models systematically underestimated out-of-frame TCR alpha sharing, but the models matched the sharing seen between unrelated individuals. Fewer insertions were carried by abundant cord blood beta clonotypes, a similar but weaker trend appeared in young adult naive repertoires, and no such trend appeared in memory repertoires. Because the same donors could not be followed over many years, the conclusions depended on cross-sectional statistical analysis. Zero-insertion analyses could be partly confounded by invariant T cells such as MAIT and iNKT, though diverse VJ usage argued against such confounding for most clonotypes. Compared with coincidental sharing between unrelated individuals, out-of-frame TCR alpha sequences shared between twins showed an excess of sequences with low generation probability.

This clonotype was detected only a few times. No antigen is known for it. No base-level quality is on record; no much larger clone is a single base apart. Sequences LGHNA (CDR1) and YNFKEQ (CDR2) are obtained from the germline V gene. A distance of 13 bases separates the germline ends of V and J, which lose 0 bases and 7 bases respectively. From the cysteine through the phenylalanine, the CDR3 covers 15 amino acids. This entry keeps only the CDR3 DNA: 45 bases, framed from base 1. Library preparation employed 5' RACE. Sequencing was performed on an Illumina HiSeq 2000. A universal primer binding site was introduced by template switching, and a unique molecular identifier was present in the final cDNA, enabling accurate counting of TCR cDNA molecules. Specific primers in the conserved constant-segment region were used to synthesize first-strand cDNA for TCR alpha and beta chains. To control for contamination, every cDNA library carried two barcodes: a SMART-Mk sample barcode plus Illumina barcodes. TruSeq adapter sequences and Illumina sample barcodes were added in two successive PCR steps. Sequencing of the TCR alpha and beta cDNA libraries was done on the Illumina HiSeq platform using custom primers. The authors' analysis ran thus. MiGEC was used to process raw reads and extract unique molecular identifiers, and MiXCR was used to find CDR3 positions. Recombination models were inferred per individual with the repgenHMM and IGoR tools using an EM algorithm. The tcR package in R was used for shared clonotype analysis, with sharing normalized by the product of cloneset sizes. To study raw recombination without the effects of thymic and clonal selection, out-of-frame nonproductive sequences were analyzed. TCRdb reanalyzed the raw reads on its own, using fastp at Q25 for trimming and MiXCR for clone calling, and kept in-frame beta chains. Rows are combined by CDR3 protein, so each entry shows the most common genes and DNA. TCRdb assigned the V and J calls; the authors' analysis was not used. Within this sample are roughly 490,000 distinct CDR3 sequences, with 13% to 15% of them counted one time only. The ten largest clones take up 0.98% of the sample.

All donors were healthy Caucasians. Three pairs of female monozygotic twins, all aged roughly 18 to 29 years, made up the twin cohort. Positive isolation kits from Invitrogen were used to isolate CD4+ and CD8+ T cell populations. This sample was shared with a second study, whose subject was yellow fever vaccine responses in identical twins. The second study also describes: According to the authors, the vaccine-induced T cell response in identical twins seemed to be partly convergent and partly specific to each individual. The study precisely tracked vaccine-responding T cell clones in identical twins.

The receptor chain draws on TRBV4-2 and TRBJ2-1; TRBD1 is a possible D gene, resting on 6 matching bases. This TCR derives from a woman aged 18-30 years in good health. The sample consisted of CD4+ T cells sorted from blood. Read as DNA, the sequence is TGTGCCAGCAGCCAAGAGGGGGCAAAAGTGAATGAGCAGTTCTTC. Translated, it gives CASSQEGAKVNEQFF.